The TCR beta chain described here comes from a study of T cell repertoires in cytomegalovirus infection. Study details: A matching HLA type, together with CMV infection, was signaled by public TCR beta signatures. Study-wide results and limits: HLA-C-restricted CMV clonotypes gave the most frequent clonotype in two of eight donors. CMV carriers having the relevant HLA were flagged by cumulative public TCR beta family frequency.

This clonotype has just a few counts. Its specificity is unknown. CDR3 size: 14 residues. The ends were cut back, 1 base at V and 6 bases at J, with 10 bases in the middle. Looked up from germline, CDR1 is MNHNS and CDR2 is SASEGT. A single record per CDR3 protein comes from TCRdb applying MiXCR to the reads. The sample lists around 900,000 distinct CDR3 sequences, around 32% occurring once. V usage is TRBV6-1 and J usage is TRBJ1-5, with a tentative D call TRBD1 (5 bases). Specimen: cultured CD8+ T cells from PBMCs, collected from culture after CMV antigen stimulation. The receptor comes from a human donor in good health (CMV status not recorded). Some clones in this sample may be carry-over from other donors' samples. In nucleotides, the CDR3 is TGTGCCAGCAGTGAAGTTAGGGACGGTCAGCCCCAGCATTTT. Translation: CASSEVRDGQPQHF.